The 30 T cell receptor beta chains below come from one sample, sequenced in a study of blood T cells in healthy people across ages. PCR was performed a second time for 7 to 11 cycles using a sample-barcoded 5' primer and a J-beta primer mix. MiXCR, applied by TCRdb to the 5' RACE reads, yields one record per CDR3 protein. The profile shows roughly 1,700,000 distinct CDR3 sequences, 25% to 30% of them singletons. Source material: blood. All receptors come from a woman between 25 and 40 years old in good health.

The V and J genes are TRBV11-3 and TRBJ1-2; 7 nucleotides agree with TRBD1. This CDR3 is built from 15 residues. Germline V gives CDR1 SGHNT, CDR2 YENEEA. Unmatched junction bases numbered 9, after V lost 2 bases and J lost 6 bases. CDR3 residues: CASSLRGHQPNGYTF. In DNA form, the CDR3 reads TGTGCCAGCAGCTTAAGGGGGCACCAGCCCAATGGCTACACCTTC.

This clonotype was counted only a few times. The chain couples TRBV4-3 to TRBJ2-1; possible D gene TRBD2, 5 bases. Germline V CDR1 and CDR2: LGHNA, YSLEER. V was cut by 1 base and J by 3 bases, with 7 bases left in between. The CDR3 spans 14 residues. In nucleotides, the CDR3 is TGCGCCAGCAGCCAAGGGGGAGACTACAATGAGCAGTTCTTC. This encodes CASSQGGDYNEQFF.

The V call is TRBV15, the J call TRBJ2-7; 7 bases map to TRBD1. Per germline, CDR1 LNHNV and CDR2 YYDKDF (reference sequence). The CDR3 loop spans 14 amino acids. V lost 3 bases, J lost 6 bases, and 8 bases stayed unmatched. The CDR3 DNA follows: TGTGCCACCAGCAGGACAGGGAGTCCGAGCGAGCAGTACTTC. It specifies CATSRTGSPSEQYF.

Only a few counts were recorded for this clonotype. The chain uses TRBV25-1 and TRBJ2-7; TRBD2 matches 11 bases. The CDR3 has 15 amino acids. With 4 bases clipped from V and 7 bases from J, the junction kept 9 bases outside the gene matches. Per the germline V gene, CDR1 is MGHDK and CDR2 is SYGVNS. Written as DNA, the CDR3 is TGTGCCAGCAGTGCGACTAGCGGGATCGACAATGAGCAGTACTTC. It encodes CASSATSGIDNEQYF.

This chain's CDR3 is CASGDSLGRTEAFF. The CDR3 DNA sequence: TGTGCCAGCGGGGACTCCTTAGGAAGGACTGAAGCTTTCTTT. This chain uses TRBV7-9 with TRBJ1-1; TRBD1 is a possible D gene (5 bases). V lost 8 bases and J lost 5, with 18 bases in between. CDR1 and CDR2 from the germline V gene are SEHNR and FQNEAQ (reference sequence). The CDR3 loop spans 14 amino acids. Variable domain in full (rest from reference TRBV7-9 and TRBJ1-1): DTGVSQNPRHKITKRGQNVTFRCDPISEHNRLYWYRQTLGQGPEFLTYFQNEAQLEKSRLLSDRFSAERPKGSFSTLEIQRTEQGDSAMYLCASGDSLGRTEAFFGQGTRLTVV.

The sample holds a few counts of this clonotype. The chain couples TRBV6-5 to TRBJ2-3; D remains ambiguous. The length of the CDR3 is 18 residues. Trimming removed 2 bases at V and 7 bases at J, with 25 bases between. Germline CDR1 reads MNHEY; CDR2 reads SVGAGI. CDR3 protein: CASSYTLNSDSKLNTQYF. The CDR3, as DNA: TGTGCCAGCAGTTACACCTTAAACTCCGACTCCAAGCTAAATACGCAGTATTTT.

In its sample, this clonotype was seen a few times. The chain is built from TRBV6-4 and TRBJ1-5; no definite D call. From germline, CDR1 is MRHNA and CDR2 SNTAGT. With 2 bases removed from V and 4 bases from J, the gap between germline ends came to 6 bases. There are 13 residues in the CDR3. CDR3 region: CASSDALNQPQHF. CDR3 DNA sequence: TGTGCCAGCAGTGACGCCTTGAATCAGCCCCAGCATTTT.

The gene calls are TRBV5-6 and TRBJ2-5; D unresolved. CDR3 length: 15 residues. V lost 7 bases, J lost 1 base, and 17 bases lay in between. Germline CDR1 SGHDT, CDR2 YYEEEE. CDR3 sequence reads: CASVTTGRIQETQYF. CDR3 sequence (DNA): TGTGCCAGCGTTACGACCGGACGGATCCAAGAGACCCAGTACTTC.

The chain joins TRBV28 to TRBJ2-3; D could derive from TRBD1 or TRBD2 (5 bases each). The CDR3 consists of 15 residues. Germline CDR1 and CDR2: MDHEN and SYDVKM. V was clipped by 3 bases and J by 3 bases, with 13 bases between them. The CDR3 protein is CASSFWGSGTDTQYF. The CDR3 nucleotides read TGTGCCAGCAGTTTTTGGGGGTCAGGGACAGATACGCAGTATTTT.

The chain uses TRBV20-1 and TRBJ2-6; D is uncertain. V was clipped by 0 bases and J by 1 base, with 7 bases between them. Germline V CDR1 and CDR2: DFQATT, SNEGSKA (reference sequence). The CDR3 covers 15 residues. DNA of the CDR3: TGCAGTGCTAGAGATGAAGTATCTGGGGCCAACGTCCTGACTTTC. It translates to CSARDEVSGANVLTF.

This chain connects TRBV11-2 to TRBJ2-1; D might be TRBD2 (5 bases). The CDR3 is made up of 15 amino acids. V was trimmed by 2 bases and J by 8 bases, leaving 16 bases between them. Germline-derived CDR1 and CDR2 are SGHAT and FQNNGV. CDR3 nucleotides: TGTGCCAGCAGCTTAAGAACTAGAGGGAAGGATGAGCAGTTCTTC. It yields the protein CASSLRTRGKDEQFF.

This clonotype was detected a few times. An end of the junction differs from the germline gene, which may be a read error. Here the CDR3 reads CAGSVGGPSSYEQYF. In DNA, the CDR3 is TGTGCCGGCAGCGTCGGGGGGCCCAGCTCCTACGAGCAGTACTTC. V usage is TRBV9 and J usage is TRBJ2-7, with D tentatively TRBD2 (7 bases). CDR3 size: 15 residues. From germline, CDR1 is SGDLS and CDR2 YYNGEE.

This clonotype was counted many times. The chain carries TRBV5-1 and TRBJ2-6, with 9 nucleotides matching TRBD1. With V trimmed by 4 bases and J by 0 bases, 8 bases remained unmatched. Germline V gene data show CDR1 as SGHRS and CDR2 as YFSETQ. This CDR3 has 18 residues. For the CDR3, the DNA is TGCGCCAGCAGCCCCCGGGACAGGGCTAGCTCTGGGGCCAACGTCCTGACTTTC. Encoded protein: CASSPRDRASSGANVLTF.

The chain employs TRBV10-1 and TRBJ2-5, with TRBD1 matching over 7 bases. V lost 6 bases to trimming and J lost 3 bases; unmatched junction nucleotides: 4. The CDR3 is 13 residues long. Germline CDR1 WNHNN, CDR2 SYGVQD (reference sequence). The CDR3 reads CASRMGTEETQYF. DNA of the CDR3: TGCGCCAGCAGGATGGGGACAGAAGAGACCCAGTACTTC.

This chain uses TRBV13 with TRBJ2-2; tentatively, D is TRBD2 (6 bases). Germline CDR1 PRHDT, CDR2 FYEKMQ (reference sequence). Trimming removed 3 bases at V and 7 bases at J, with 9 bases between. The CDR3 totals 13 residues. The CDR3 coding sequence is TGTGCCAGCAGCTTCGGAGGGGACGGGGAGCTGTTTTTT. Translation gives CASSFGGDGELFF.

The rearrangement uses TRBV7-2 and TRBJ2-3; D gene unclear. The CDR3 covers 13 residues. Germline-derived CDR1 and CDR2 are SGHTA and FQGNSA. V shed 3 bases and J shed 4 bases, with 8 bases lying between them. The CDR3 coding sequence is TGTGCCAGCAGCTTTTCGGTAGCAGATACGCAGTATTTT. It codes for CASSFSVADTQYF.

Only a few counts were recorded for this clonotype. The V gene is TRBV20-1, the J gene TRBJ2-5; TRBD2 agrees at 8 bases. The CDR3 sequence is 16 residues long. With 1 base clipped from V and 2 bases from J, the junction kept 9 bases outside the gene matches. Germline assignment: CDR1 DFQATT and CDR2 SNEGSKA (reference sequence). The CDR3 coding sequence is TGCAGTGCTAGAGGTCCCCGGCGGGGGGTACAAGAGACCCAGTACTTC. Translating gives CSARGPRRGVQETQYF.

This clonotype was counted ten times or more. The rearrangement joins TRBV29-1 to TRBJ1-2; D gene unclear. The germline V and J ends were trimmed by 7 bases and 3 bases, with 12 bases remaining between them. CDR3 length equals 12 residues. The germline V gene has CDR1 SQVTM and CDR2 ANQGSEA. CDR3 bases: TGCAGCGCCGCCCGGGTTGACTATGGCTACACCTTC. Protein sequence: CSAARVDYGYTF.

This clonotype was observed many times. The genes are TRBV2 and TRBJ2-5, with 8 bases identical to TRBD1. CDR3 length: 16 amino acids. CDR1 SNHLY and CDR2 FYNNEI come from the germline V gene. After removal of 4 bases from V and 2 bases from J, the junction contained 9 bases not matched to a gene. The CDR3 spells CASSGAGTGGQETQYF. The CDR3 region has the DNA TGTGCCAGCAGTGGGGCCGGGACAGGCGGTCAAGAGACCCAGTACTTC. The full variable domain, rest sourced from reference TRBV2 and TRBJ2-5, is EPEVTQTPSHQVTQMGQEVILRCVPISNHLYFYWYRQILGQKVEFLVSFYNNEISEKSEIFDDQFSVERPDGSNFTLKIRSTKLEDSAMYFCASSGAGTGGQETQYFGPGTRLLVL.

The chain uses TRBV5-6 and TRBJ2-5; D uncertain. This CDR3 region has 15 residues. V lost 3 bases and J 6 bases, leaving 18 bases between the germline ends. Germline CDR1 SGHDT, CDR2 YYEEEE. The CDR3 loop is CASSSVTVPKKTQYF. The CDR3 DNA reads as TGTGCCAGCAGCTCCGTAACGGTCCCCAAAAAGACCCAGTACTTC.

This clonotype occurred once. The chain links TRBV2 to TRBJ2-1, with a tentative D call TRBD1 (5 bases). The DNA end is a closer match to TRBJ2-7, so the J assignment may be wrong. CDR1 is SNHLY, CDR2 FYNNEI, per germline. The CDR3 runs 14 residues. The CDR3 here is CASRRTSSYNEQYF. CDR3 bases: TGTGCCAGCAGAAGGACATCCTCCTACAATGAGCAGTACTTC.

The chain carries TRBV6-5 and TRBJ2-1; D is unclear. The germline V gene has CDR1 MNHEY and CDR2 SVGAGI. Between the trimmed V and J ends, which lost 5 bases and 0 bases, there was a span of 14 bases. This CDR3 contains 16 residues. The CDR3 loop reads CASSRSHQSSYNEQFF. The CDR3 DNA sequence: TGTGCCAGCAGTCGCTCGCACCAGAGCTCCTACAATGAGCAGTTCTTC.

The V call is TRBV20-1, the J call TRBJ2-4, with 11 positions matching TRBD2. The DNA end is more similar to TRBJ2-7, so the J call may be wrong. This CDR3 comprises 14 residues. Germline CDR1 and CDR2: DFQATT and SNEGSKA (reference sequence). CDR3 nucleotides: TGCAGTGCTGTGACTAGCGGGGCATCCTACGAGCAGTACTTC. Translating gives CSAVTSGASYEQYF.

This chain links TRBV20-1 with TRBJ1-1; D remains unclear. Trimming shortened V by 6 bases and J by 1 base, and 6 bases separated the two germline ends. CDR3 length: 11 residues. Germline CDR1 reads DFQATT; CDR2 reads SNEGSKA (reference sequence). The CDR3 nucleotides read TGCAGTGCCAACACGAACACTGAAGCTTTCTTT. It specifies CSANTNTEAFF.

CDR3 nucleotide sequence: TGCAGTGCTAGATCGGTGGCAGGGGATGGTGGCTACACCTTC. Translation: CSARSVAGDGGYTF. The V gene is TRBV20-1, the J gene TRBJ1-2, with D possibly TRBD1 on 6 matching bases. This CDR3 contains 14 residues. With 2 bases removed from V and 7 bases from J, the gap between germline ends came to 17 bases. Per germline, CDR1 DFQATT and CDR2 SNEGSKA (reference sequence).

This clonotype appeared a few times. This rearrangement joins TRBV6-1 to TRBJ2-7; TRBD1 is a possible D gene (5 bases). Germline V lookup: CDR1 MNHNS, CDR2 SASEGT. The CDR3 sequence is 13 residues long. V was trimmed by 8 bases and J by 0 bases, leaving 11 bases between them. The chain's CDR3 is CASHTGNSYEQYF. The CDR3 region has the DNA TGTGCCAGCCACACAGGAAACTCCTACGAGCAGTACTTC.

Ten or more counts support this clonotype. This chain links TRBV20-1 with TRBJ2-1, with 11 bases aligning to TRBD2. This CDR3 comprises 17 residues. Losses at the gene ends were 0 bases for V and 4 bases for J; bases not matched to a gene: 8. Germline V lookup: CDR1 DFQATT, CDR2 SNEGSKA (reference sequence). As DNA, the CDR3 is TGCAGTGCTAGAGATTTTGGAGGGACTAGCGGATACAATGAGCAGTTCTTC. Translating it yields CSARDFGGTSGYNEQFF.

This clonotype was found a few times. The gene calls are TRBV12-3 or TRBV12-4 and TRBJ2-7, with D perhaps matching TRBD1 or TRBD2 (5 bases each). This CDR3 region has 16 residues. V dropped 4 bases and J dropped 5 bases, with 21 bases sitting between them. As DNA, the CDR3 is TGTGCCAGCAGTTCCACCGGGGCCGAGCTCCCCCACGAGCAGTACTTC. Translation gives CASSSTGAELPHEQYF.

In DNA form, the CDR3 reads TGTGCCAGCGAACCGGGACAAACCTGCGAGCAGTACTTC. It encodes CASEPGQTCEQYF. V usage is TRBV28 and J usage is TRBJ2-5; TRBD1 might be the D (6 bases). The assigned J gene may be wrong: the sequence end matches TRBJ2-7 better. Germline V gene sequence: CDR1 MDHEN, CDR2 SYDVKM. The CDR3 runs to 13 residues.

About this clonotype: Germline is not matched at one junction end, which may reflect a read error. V usage is TRBV7-6 and J usage is TRBJ2-3; no clear D. Per germline, CDR1 SGHVS and CDR2 FNYEAQ. The CDR3 runs 13 residues. The chain's CDR3 is CASSLVAGDAQYF. The CDR3, as DNA: TGTGCCAGCAGCTTAGTCGCAGGAGATGCGCAGTATTTT. The entire variable domain, with the rest obtained from reference TRBV7-6 and TRBJ2-3, is as follows: GAGVSQSPRYKVTKRGQDVALRCDPISGHVSLYWYRQALGQGPEFLTYFNYEAQQDKSGLPNDRFSAERPEGSISTLTIQRTEQRDSAMYRCASSLVAGDAQYFGPGTRLTVL.